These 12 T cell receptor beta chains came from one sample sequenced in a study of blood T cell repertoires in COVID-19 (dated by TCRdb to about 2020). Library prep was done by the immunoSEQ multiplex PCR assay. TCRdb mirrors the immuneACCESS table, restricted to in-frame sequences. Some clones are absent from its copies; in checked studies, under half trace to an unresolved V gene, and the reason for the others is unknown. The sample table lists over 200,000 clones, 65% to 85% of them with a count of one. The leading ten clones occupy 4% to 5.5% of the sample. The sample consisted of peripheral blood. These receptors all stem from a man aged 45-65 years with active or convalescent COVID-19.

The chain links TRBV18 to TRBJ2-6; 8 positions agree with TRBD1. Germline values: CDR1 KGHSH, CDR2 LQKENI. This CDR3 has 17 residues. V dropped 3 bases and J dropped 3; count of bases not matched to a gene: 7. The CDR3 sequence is CASSPRTGPHGANVLTF. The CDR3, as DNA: TGTGCCAGCTCACCTCGGACAGGGCCTCATGGGGCCAACGTCCTGACTTTC.

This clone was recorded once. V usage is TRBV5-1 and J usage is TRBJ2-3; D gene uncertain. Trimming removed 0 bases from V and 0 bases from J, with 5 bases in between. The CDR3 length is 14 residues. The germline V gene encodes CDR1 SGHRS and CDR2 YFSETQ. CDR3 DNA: TGCGCCAGCAGCTTGGGTATTAGCACAGATACGCAGTATTTT. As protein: CASSLGISTDTQYF.

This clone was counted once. The chain's CDR3 is CAAGGKNIQYF. The CDR3 DNA sequence: TGTGCCGCAGGGGGCAAAAACATTCAGTACTTC. This chain joins TRBV19 and TRBJ2-4; 7 nucleotides align to TRBD1. Trimming at V came to 11 bases and at J to 3 bases, leaving 1 base not matched to a gene. The CDR3 covers 11 residues. The germline V gene encodes CDR1 LNHDA and CDR2 SQIVND (reference sequence).

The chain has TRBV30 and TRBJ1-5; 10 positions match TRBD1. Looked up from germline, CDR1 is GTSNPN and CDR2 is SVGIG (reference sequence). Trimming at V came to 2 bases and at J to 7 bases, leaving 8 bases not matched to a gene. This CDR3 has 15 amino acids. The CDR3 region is CAWSILGTGVQPQHF. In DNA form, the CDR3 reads TGTGCCTGGAGTATCCTCGGGACAGGGGTACAGCCCCAGCATTTT.

The CDR3 region is CASSFTGSNTGELFF. CDR3 bases: TGTGCCAGCAGTTTTACGGGATCGAACACCGGGGAGCTGTTTTTT. The rearrangement uses TRBV7-3 and TRBJ2-2; D is possibly TRBD2 (5 bases). Trimming removed 6 bases from V and 0 bases from J, with 11 bases in between. CDR3 length: 15 residues. Germline lookup yields CDR1 SGHTA and CDR2 FQGTGA.

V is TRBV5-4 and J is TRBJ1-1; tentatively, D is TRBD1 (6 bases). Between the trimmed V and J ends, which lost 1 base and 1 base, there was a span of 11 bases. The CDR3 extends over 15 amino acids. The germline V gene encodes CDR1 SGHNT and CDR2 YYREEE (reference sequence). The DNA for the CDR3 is TGTGCCAGCAGCTTGACGGGGGGGGCGAACACTGAAGCTTTCTTT. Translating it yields CASSLTGGANTEAFF.

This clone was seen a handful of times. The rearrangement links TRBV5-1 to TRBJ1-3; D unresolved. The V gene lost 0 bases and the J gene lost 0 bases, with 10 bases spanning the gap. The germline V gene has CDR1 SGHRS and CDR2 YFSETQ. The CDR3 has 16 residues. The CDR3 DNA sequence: TGCGCCAGCAGCTTGGCGGCCGGAGACTCTGGAAACACCATATATTTT. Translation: CASSLAAGDSGNTIYF.

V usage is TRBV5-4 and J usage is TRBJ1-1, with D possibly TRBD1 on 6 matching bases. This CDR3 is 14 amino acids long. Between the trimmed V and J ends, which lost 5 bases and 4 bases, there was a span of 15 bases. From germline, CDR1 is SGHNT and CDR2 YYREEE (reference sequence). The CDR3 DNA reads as TGTGCCAGCAGTCGGGACACCCGGTCCACTGAAGCTTTCTTT. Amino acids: CASSRDTRSTEAFF.

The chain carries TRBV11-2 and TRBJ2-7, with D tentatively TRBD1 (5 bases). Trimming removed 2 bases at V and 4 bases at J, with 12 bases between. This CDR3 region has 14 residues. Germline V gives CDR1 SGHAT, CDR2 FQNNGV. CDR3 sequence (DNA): TGTGCCAGCAGCTTATGGGGCAAGACTTACGAGCAGTACTTC. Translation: CASSLWGKTYEQYF.

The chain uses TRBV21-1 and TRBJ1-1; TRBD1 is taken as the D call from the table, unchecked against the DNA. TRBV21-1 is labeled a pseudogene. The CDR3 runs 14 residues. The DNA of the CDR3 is TGTGCCAGCAATATCCCGGGACAGGTCTATGAAGCTTTCTTT. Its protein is CASNIPGQVYEAFF.

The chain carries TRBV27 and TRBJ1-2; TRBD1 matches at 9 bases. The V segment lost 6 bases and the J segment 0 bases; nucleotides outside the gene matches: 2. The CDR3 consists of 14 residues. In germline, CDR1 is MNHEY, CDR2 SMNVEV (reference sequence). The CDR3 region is CASRGTGTNYGYTF. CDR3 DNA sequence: TGTGCCAGCAGGGGGACAGGGACTAACTATGGCTACACCTTC.

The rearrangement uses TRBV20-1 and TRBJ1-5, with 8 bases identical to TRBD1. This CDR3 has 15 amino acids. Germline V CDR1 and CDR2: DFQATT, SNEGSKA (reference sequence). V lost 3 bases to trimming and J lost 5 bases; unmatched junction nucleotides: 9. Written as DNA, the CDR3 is TGCAGTGCTAGTGTACAGGGGGGGTCGGATCAGCCCCAGCATTTT. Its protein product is CSASVQGGSDQPQHF.